The subject of this entry is one T cell receptor beta chain. Its cognate antigen is unknown. The source of the sample is a study of monozygotic twins with cystic fibrosis. At the level of the study: Approximately 2.8 micrograms of fragmented DNA underwent approximately 15 PCR cycles for library preparation. Study results and caveats: V usage most resembled the co-twin in 13 of 16 pairs. Unrelated CF individuals shared fewer identical clonotypes than monozygotic CF twins. The repertoire was suggested to be naive-dominated, clonality median 0.0095.

Profiling relied on immunoSEQ multiplex PCR, and the TCRdb table lists in-frame clones only, not all of them. The data contain around 27,000 clones, just over 90% of them singletons. The V gene's germline CDR1 is SGHNT and CDR2 YYREEE (reference sequence). V gave up 3 bases and J gave up 3 bases, with 7 bases separating them. The CDR3 has 13 amino acids. Sequences were obtained from blood. The receptor was isolated from a girl aged 2 to 9 with cystic fibrosis. This rearrangement joins TRBV5-4 to TRBJ1-5, with TRBD1 as a possible D gene (5 bases). CDR3 nucleotide sequence: TGTGCCAGCAGCTCGGGGCTCAATCAGCCCCAGCATTTT. Protein: CASSSGLNQPQHF.